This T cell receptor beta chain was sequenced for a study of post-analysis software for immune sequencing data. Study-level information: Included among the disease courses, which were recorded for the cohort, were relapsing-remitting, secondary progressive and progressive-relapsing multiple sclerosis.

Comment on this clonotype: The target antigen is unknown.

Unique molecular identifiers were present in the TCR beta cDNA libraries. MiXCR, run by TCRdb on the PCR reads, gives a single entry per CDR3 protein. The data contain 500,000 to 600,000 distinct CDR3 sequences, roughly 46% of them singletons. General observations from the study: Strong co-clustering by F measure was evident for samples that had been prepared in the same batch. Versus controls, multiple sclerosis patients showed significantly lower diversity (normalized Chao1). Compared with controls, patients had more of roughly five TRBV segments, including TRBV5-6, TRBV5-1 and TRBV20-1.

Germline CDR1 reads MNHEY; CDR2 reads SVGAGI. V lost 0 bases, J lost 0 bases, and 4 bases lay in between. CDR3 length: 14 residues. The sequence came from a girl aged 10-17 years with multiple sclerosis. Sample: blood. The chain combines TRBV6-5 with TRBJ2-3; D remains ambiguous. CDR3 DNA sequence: TGTGCCAGCAGTTACTCACAGAGCACAGATACGCAGTATTTT. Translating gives CASSYSQSTDTQYF.